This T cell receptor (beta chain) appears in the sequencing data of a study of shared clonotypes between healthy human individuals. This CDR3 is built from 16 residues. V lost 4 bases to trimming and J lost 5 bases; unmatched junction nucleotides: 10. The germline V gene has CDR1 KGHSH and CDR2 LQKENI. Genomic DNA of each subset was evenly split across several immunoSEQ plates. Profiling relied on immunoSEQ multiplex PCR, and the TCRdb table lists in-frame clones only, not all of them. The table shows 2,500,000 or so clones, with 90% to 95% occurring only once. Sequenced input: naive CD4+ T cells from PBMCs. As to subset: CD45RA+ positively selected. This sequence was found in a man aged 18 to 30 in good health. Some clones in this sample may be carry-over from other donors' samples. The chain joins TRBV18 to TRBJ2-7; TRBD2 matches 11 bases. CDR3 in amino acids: CASSLSVAGGPDEQYF. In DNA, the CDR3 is TGTGCCAGCTCACTATCCGTAGCGGGAGGGCCGGACGAGCAGTACTTC.